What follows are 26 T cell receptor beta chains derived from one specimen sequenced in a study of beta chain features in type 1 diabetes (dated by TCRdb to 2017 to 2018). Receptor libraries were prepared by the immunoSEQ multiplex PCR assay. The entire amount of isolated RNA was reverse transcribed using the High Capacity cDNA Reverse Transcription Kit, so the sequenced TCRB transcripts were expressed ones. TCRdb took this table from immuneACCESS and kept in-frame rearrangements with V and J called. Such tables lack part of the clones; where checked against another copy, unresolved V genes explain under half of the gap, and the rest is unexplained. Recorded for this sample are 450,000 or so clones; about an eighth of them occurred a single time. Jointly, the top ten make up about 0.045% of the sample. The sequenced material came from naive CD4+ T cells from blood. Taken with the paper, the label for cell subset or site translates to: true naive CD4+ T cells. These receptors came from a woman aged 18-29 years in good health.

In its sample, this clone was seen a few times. This CDR3 reads CSARAGFEFF. The CDR3, as DNA: TGCAGTGCTAGAGCTGGTTTTGAGTTCTTC. The rearrangement uses TRBV20-1 and TRBJ2-1; D not certain. This CDR3 region has 10 residues. Germline V gives CDR1 DFQATT, CDR2 SNEGSKA (reference sequence). V shed 1 base and J shed 14 bases, with 9 bases lying between them.

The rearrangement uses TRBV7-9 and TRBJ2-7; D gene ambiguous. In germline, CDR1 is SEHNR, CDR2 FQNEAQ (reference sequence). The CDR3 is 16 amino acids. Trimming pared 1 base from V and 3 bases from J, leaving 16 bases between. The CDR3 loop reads CASSLVVQRDIYEQYF. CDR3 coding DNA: TGTGCCAGCAGCTTAGTGGTGCAACGAGATATCTACGAGCAGTACTTC.

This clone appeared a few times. CDR3 sequence (DNA): TGCGCCAGCAGCCAATTGACAGGGAACACCATATATTTT. This codes for CASSQLTGNTIYF. The chain employs TRBV4-1 and TRBJ1-3; 7 bases are a match to TRBD1. Germline values: CDR1 MGHRA, CDR2 YSYEKL. The CDR3 has 13 residues. The V segment lost 2 bases and the J segment 7 bases; nucleotides outside the gene matches: 2.

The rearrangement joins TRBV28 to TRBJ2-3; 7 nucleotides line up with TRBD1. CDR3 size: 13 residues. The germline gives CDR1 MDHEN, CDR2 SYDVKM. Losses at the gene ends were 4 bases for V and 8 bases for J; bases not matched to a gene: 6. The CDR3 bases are TGTGCCAGCAGTTACTACAGGGGATTTACGCAGTATTTT. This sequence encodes CASSYYRGFTQYF.

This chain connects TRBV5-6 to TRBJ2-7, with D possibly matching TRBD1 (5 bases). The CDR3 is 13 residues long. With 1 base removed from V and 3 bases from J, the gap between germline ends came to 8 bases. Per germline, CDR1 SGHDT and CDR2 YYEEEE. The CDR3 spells CASSLRRGYEQYF. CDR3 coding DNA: TGTGCCAGCAGCTTGAGAAGGGGCTACGAGCAGTACTTC.

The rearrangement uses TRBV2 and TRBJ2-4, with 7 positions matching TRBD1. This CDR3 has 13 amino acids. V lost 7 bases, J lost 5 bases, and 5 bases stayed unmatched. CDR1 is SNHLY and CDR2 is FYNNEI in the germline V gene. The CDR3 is CASKGTDQNIQYF. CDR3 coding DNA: TGTGCCAGCAAAGGGACAGATCAAAACATTCAGTACTTC.

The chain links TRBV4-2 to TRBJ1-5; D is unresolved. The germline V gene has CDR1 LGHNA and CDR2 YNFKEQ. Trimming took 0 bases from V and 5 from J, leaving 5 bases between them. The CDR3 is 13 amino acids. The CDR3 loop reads CASSQDRDQPQHF. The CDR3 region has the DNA TGTGCCAGCAGCCAAGATAGGGATCAGCCCCAGCATTTT.

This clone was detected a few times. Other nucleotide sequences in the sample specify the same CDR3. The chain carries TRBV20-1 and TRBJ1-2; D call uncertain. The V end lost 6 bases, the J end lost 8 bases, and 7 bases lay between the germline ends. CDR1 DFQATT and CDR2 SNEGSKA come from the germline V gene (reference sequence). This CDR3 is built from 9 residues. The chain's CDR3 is CSARPGYTF. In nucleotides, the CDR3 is TGCAGTGCCAGGCCCGGCTACACCTTC.

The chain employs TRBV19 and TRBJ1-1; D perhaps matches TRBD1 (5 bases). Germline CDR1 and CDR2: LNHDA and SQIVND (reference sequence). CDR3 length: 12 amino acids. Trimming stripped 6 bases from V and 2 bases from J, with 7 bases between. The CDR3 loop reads CASRDTNTEAFF. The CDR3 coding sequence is TGTGCCAGTAGGGACACCAACACTGAAGCTTTCTTT.

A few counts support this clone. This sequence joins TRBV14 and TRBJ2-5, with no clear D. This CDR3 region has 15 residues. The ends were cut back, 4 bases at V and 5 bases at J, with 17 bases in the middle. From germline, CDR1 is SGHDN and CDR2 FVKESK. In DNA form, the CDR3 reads TGTGCCAGCAGCCCCCGGGCCAGTCTCTTTGAGACCCAGTACTTC. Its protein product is CASSPRASLFETQYF. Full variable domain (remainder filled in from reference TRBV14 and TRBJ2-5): EAGVTQFPSHSVIEKGQTVTLRCDPISGHDNLYWYRRVMGKEIKFLLHFVKESKQDESGMPNNRFLAERTGGTYSTLKVQPAELEDSGVYFCASSPRASLFETQYFGPGTRLLVL.

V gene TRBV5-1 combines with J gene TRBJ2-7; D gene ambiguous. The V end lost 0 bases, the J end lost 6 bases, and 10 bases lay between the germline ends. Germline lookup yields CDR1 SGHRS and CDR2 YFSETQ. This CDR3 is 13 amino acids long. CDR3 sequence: CASSLVLGREQYV. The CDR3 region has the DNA TGCGCCAGCAGCTTGGTTCTGGGTCGCGAGCAGTACGTC.

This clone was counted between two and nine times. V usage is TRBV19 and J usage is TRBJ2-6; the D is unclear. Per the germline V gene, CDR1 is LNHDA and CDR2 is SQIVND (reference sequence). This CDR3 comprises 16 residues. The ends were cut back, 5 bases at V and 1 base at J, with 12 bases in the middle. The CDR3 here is CASSPVWGSGANVLTF. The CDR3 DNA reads TGTGCCAGTAGTCCCGTATGGGGATCTGGGGCCAACGTCCTGACTTTC.

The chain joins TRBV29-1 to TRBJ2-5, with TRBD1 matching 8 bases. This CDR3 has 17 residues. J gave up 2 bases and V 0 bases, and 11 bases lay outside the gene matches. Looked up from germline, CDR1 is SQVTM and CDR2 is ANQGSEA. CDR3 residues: CSVEERTGKVRQETQYF. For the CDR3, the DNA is TGCAGCGTTGAAGAACGGACAGGGAAGGTGCGGCAAGAGACCCAGTACTTC.

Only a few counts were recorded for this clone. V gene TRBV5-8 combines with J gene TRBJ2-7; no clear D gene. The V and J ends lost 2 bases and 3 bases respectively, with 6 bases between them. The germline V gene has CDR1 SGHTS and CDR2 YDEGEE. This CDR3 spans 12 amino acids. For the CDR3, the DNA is TGTGCCAGCAGCTTCGGCGGCTACGAGCAGTACTTC. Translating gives CASSFGGYEQYF.

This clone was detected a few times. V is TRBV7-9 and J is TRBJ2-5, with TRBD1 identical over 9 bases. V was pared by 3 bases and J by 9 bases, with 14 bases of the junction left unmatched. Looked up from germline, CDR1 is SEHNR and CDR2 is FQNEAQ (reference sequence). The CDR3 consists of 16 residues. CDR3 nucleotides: TGTGCCAGCAGCTTGACCGGGACAGGGAAGGTTCGGTCCCAGTACTTC. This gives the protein CASSLTGTGKVRSQYF.

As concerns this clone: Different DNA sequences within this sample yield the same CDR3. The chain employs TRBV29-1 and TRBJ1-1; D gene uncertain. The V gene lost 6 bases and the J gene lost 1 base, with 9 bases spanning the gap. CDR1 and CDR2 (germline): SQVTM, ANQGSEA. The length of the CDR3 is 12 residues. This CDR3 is CSVGWGNTEAFF. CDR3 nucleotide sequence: TGCAGCGTAGGGTGGGGGAACACTGAAGCTTTCTTT.

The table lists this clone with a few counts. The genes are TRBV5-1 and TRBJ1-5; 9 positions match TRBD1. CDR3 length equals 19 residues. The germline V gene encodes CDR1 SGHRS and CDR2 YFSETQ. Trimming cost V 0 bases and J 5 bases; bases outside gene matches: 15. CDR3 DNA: TGCGCCAGCAGCTTGGGGACAGGGGATACGGCGGGACCCGATCAGCCCCAGCATTTT. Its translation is CASSLGTGDTAGPDQPQHF. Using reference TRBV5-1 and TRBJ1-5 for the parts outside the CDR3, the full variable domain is KAGVTQTPRYLIKTRGQQVTLSCSPISGHRSVSWYQQTPGQGLQFLFEYFSETQRNKGNFPGRFSGRQFSNSRSEMNVSTLELGDSALYLCASSLGTGDTAGPDQPQHFGDGTRLSIL.

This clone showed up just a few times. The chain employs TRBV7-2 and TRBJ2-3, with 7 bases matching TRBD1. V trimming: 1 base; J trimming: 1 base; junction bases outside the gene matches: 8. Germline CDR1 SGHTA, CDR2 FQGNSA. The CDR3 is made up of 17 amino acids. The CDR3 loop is CASSLGQGRIGTDTQYF. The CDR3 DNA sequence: TGTGCCAGCAGCTTAGGACAGGGTAGGATTGGCACAGATACGCAGTATTTT.

The DNA for the CDR3 is TGCGCCAGCAGCTTGGTGAGGGCCACCTACAATGAGCAGTTCTTC. This encodes CASSLVRATYNEQFF. The chain employs TRBV5-1 and TRBJ2-1; perhaps TRBD2 as D (5 bases). Trimming removed 0 bases from V and 2 bases from J, with 9 bases in between. Germline CDR1 SGHRS, CDR2 YFSETQ. This CDR3 region has 15 residues. The full variable domain, in which reference TRBV5-1 and TRBJ2-1 provide the parts outside the CDR3, is KAGVTQTPRYLIKTRGQQVTLSCSPISGHRSVSWYQQTPGQGLQFLFEYFSETQRNKGNFPGRFSGRQFSNSRSEMNVSTLELGDSALYLCASSLVRATYNEQFFGPGTRLTVL.

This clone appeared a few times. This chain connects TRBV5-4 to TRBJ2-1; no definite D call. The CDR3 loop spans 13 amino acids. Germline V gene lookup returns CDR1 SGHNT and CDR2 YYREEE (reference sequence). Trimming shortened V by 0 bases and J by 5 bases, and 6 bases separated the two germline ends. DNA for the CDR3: TGTGCCAGCAGCTTGGACACTAACAATGAGCAGTTCTTC. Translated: CASSLDTNNEQFF.

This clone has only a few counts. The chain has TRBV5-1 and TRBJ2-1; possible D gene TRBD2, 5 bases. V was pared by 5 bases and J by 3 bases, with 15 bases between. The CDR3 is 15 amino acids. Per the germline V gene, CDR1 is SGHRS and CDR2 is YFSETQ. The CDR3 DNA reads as TGCGCCAGCAGGCCTTCGGGGAGCGGCTACAATGAGCAGTTCTTC. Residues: CASRPSGSGYNEQFF.

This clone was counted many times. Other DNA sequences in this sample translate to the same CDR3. CDR3 sequence reads: CAISEGYNEQFF. The DNA for the CDR3 is TGTGCCATCAGTGAGGGTTACAATGAGCAGTTCTTC. The chain combines TRBV10-3 with TRBJ2-1; D remains ambiguous. Germline V gene data show CDR1 as ENHRY and CDR2 as SYGVKD. The CDR3 has 12 amino acids. Deletions cut 2 bases from V and 4 bases from J, with 3 bases between.

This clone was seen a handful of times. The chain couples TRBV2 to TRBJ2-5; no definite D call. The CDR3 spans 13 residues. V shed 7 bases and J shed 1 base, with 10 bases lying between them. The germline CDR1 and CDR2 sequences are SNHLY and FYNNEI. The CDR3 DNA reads TGTGCCAGCACCCAAACGGTCCAAGAGACCCAGTACTTC. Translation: CASTQTVQETQYF.

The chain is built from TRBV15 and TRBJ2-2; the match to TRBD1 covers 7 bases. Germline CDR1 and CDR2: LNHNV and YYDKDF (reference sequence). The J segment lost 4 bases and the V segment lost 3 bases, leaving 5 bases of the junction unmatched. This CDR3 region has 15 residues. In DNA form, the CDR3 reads TGTGCCACCAGCAGGCTACGACAGGGCACCGGGGAGCTGTTTTTT. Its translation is CATSRLRQGTGELFF.

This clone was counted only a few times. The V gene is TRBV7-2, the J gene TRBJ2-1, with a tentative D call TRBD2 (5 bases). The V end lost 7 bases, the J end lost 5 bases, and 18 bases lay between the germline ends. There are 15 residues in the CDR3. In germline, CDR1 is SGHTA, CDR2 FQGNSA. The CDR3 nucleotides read TGTGCCAGCACCCTTGACCGAGGGCCCCACAATGAGCAGTTCTTC. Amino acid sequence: CASTLDRGPHNEQFF.

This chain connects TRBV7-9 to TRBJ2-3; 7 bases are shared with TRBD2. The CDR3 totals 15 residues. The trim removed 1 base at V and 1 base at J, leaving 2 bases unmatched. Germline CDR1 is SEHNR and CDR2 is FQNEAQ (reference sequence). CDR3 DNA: TGTGCCAGCAGCTTAGGCGGACTAGGCACAGATACGCAGTATTTT. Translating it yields CASSLGGLGTDTQYF.